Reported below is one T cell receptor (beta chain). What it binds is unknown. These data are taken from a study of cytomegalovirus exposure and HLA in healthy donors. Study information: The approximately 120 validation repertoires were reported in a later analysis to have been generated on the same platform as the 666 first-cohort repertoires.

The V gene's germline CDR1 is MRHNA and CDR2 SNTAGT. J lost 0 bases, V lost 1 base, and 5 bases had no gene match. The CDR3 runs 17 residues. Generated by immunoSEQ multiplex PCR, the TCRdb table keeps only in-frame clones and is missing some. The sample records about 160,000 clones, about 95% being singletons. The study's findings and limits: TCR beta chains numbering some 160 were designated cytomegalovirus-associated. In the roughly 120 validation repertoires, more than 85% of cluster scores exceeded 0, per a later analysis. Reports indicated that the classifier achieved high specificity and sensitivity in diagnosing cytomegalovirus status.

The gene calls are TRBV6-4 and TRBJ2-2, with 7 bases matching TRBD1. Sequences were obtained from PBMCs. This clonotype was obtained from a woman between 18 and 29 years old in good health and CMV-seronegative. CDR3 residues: CASSDFPGQSNTGELFF. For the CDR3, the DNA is TGTGCCAGCAGTGACTTTCCGGGACAGTCGAACACCGGGGAGCTGTTTTTT.